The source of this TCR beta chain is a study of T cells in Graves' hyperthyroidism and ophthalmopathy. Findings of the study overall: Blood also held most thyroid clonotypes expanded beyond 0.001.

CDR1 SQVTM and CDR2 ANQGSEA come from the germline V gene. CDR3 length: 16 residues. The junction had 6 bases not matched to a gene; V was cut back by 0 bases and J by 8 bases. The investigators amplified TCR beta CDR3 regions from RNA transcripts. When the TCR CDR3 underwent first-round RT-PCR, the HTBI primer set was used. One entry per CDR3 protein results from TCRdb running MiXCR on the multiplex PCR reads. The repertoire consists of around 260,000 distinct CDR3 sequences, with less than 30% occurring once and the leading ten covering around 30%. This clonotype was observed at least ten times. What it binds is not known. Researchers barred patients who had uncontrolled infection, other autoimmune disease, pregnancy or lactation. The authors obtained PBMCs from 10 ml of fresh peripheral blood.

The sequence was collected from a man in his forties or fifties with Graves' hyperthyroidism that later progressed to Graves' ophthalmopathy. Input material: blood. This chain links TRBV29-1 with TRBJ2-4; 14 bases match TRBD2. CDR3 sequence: CSVEEGLAGGFDIQYF. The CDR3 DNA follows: TGCAGCGTTGAAGAAGGACTAGCGGGAGGATTTGACATTCAGTACTTC.